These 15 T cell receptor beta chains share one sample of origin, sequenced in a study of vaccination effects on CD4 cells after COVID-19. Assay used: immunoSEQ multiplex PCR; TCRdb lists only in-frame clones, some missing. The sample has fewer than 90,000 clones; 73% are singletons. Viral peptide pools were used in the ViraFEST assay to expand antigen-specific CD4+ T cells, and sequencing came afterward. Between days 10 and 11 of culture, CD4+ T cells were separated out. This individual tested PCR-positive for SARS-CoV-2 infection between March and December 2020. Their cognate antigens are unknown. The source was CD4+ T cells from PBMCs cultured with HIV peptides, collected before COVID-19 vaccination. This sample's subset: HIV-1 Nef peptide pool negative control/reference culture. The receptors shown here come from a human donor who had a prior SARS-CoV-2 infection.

The CDR3 DNA reads TGTGCCAGCAGGACCACAGGGGAAGGCTACACCTTC. Its translation: CASRTTGEGYTF. The rearrangement links TRBV2 to TRBJ1-2; 7 bases agree with TRBD1. Per the germline V gene, CDR1 is SNHLY and CDR2 is FYNNEI. The CDR3 runs to 12 residues. V shed 6 bases, J shed 8 bases, and the junction held 6 bases outside the gene matches. Full variable domain (missing parts from reference TRBV2 and TRBJ1-2): EPEVTQTPSHQVTQMGQEVILRCVPISNHLYFYWYRQILGQKVEFLVSFYNNEISEKSEIFDDQFSVERPDGSNFTLKIRSTKLEDSAMYFCASRTTGEGYTFGSGTRLTVV.

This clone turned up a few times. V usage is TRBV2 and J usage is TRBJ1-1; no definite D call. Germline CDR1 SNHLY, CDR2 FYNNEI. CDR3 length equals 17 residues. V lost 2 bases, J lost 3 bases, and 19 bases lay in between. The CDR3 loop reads CASSELLGNGWDTEAFF. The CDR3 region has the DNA TGTGCCAGCAGTGAACTTTTGGGGAACGGGTGGGACACTGAAGCTTTCTTT. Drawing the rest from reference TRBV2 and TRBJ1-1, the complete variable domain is EPEVTQTPSHQVTQMGQEVILRCVPISNHLYFYWYRQILGQKVEFLVSFYNNEISEKSEIFDDQFSVERPDGSNFTLKIRSTKLEDSAMYFCASSELLGNGWDTEAFFGQGTRLTVV.

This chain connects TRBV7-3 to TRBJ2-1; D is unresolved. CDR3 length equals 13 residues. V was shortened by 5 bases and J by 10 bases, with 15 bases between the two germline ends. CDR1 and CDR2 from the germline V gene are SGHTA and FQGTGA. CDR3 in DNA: TGTGCCAGCAGCCCCCTCCAAGTCGGGGAGCAGTTCTTC. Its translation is CASSPLQVGEQFF. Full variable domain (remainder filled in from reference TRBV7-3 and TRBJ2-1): GAGVSQTPSNKVTEKGKYVELRCDPISGHTALYWYRQSLGQGPEFLIYFQGTGAADDSGLPNDRFFAVRPEGSVSTLKIQRTERGDSAVYLCASSPLQVGEQFFGPGTRLTVL.

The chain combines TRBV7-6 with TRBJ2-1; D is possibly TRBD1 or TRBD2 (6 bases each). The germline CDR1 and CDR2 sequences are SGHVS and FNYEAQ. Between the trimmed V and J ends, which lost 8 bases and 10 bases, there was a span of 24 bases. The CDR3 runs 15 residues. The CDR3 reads CASSAPGGPSLEQFF. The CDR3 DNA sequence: TGTGCCAGCTCCGCGCCCGGGGGCCCCTCCCTCGAGCAGTTCTTC.

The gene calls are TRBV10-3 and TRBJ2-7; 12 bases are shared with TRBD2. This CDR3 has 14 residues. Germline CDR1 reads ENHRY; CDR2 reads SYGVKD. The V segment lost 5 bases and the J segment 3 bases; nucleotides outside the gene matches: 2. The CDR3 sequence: CAISQTSGSYEQYF. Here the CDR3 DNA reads TGTGCCATCAGTCAGACTAGCGGGAGCTACGAGCAGTACTTC.

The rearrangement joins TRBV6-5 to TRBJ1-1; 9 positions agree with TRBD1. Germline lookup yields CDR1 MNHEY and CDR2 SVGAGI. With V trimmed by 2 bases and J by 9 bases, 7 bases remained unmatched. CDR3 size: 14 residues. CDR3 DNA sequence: TGTGCCAGCAGTTACGACAGGGGGGGTTCGAAAGCTTTCTTT. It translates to CASSYDRGGSKAFF.

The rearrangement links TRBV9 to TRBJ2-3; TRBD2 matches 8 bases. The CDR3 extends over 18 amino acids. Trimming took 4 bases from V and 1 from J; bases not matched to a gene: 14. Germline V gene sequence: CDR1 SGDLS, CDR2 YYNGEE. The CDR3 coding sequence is TGTGCCAGCAGCACTCCCCGGGGGGGCGGGGCAGGCACAGATACGCAGTATTTT. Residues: CASSTPRGGGAGTDTQYF.

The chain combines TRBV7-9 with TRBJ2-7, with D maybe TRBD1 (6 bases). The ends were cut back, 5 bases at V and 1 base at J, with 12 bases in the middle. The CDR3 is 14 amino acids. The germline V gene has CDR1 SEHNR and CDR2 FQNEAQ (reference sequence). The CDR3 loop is CASSEYQGSYEQYF. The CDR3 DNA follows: TGTGCCAGCAGCGAATATCAGGGGTCCTACGAGCAGTACTTC.

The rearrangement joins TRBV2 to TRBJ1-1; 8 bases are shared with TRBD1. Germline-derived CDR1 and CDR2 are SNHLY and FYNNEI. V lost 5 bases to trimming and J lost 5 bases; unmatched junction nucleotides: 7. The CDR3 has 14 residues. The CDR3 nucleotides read TGTGCCAGCAGTTCACAGGGGGTAGGGACTGAAGCTTTCTTT. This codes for CASSSQGVGTEAFF. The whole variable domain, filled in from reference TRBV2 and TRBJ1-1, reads EPEVTQTPSHQVTQMGQEVILRCVPISNHLYFYWYRQILGQKVEFLVSFYNNEISEKSEIFDDQFSVERPDGSNFTLKIRSTKLEDSAMYFCASSSQGVGTEAFFGQGTRLTVV.

This CDR3 reads CASSPHSDSYGYTF. CDR3 sequence (DNA): TGTGCCAGCAGCCCACATTCGGACAGCTATGGCTACACCTTC. The chain has TRBV11-2 and TRBJ1-2; maybe TRBD1 (6 bases). Germline V gives CDR1 SGHAT, CDR2 FQNNGV. V lost 5 bases and J lost 4, with 14 bases in between. The CDR3 sequence is 14 residues long.

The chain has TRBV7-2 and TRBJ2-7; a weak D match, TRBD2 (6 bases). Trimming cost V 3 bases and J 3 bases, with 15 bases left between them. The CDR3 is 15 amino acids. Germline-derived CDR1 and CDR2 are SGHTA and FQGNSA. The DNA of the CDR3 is TGTGCCAGCAGCTTTCTCAGGCGGGGTCACTACGAGCAGTACTTC. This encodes CASSFLRRGHYEQYF.

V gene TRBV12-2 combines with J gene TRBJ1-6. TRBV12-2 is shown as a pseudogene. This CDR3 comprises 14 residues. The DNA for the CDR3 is TGTGCAAGTCGCTTTTGGGGTTATAATTCACCCCTCCACTTT. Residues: CASRFWGYNSPLHF.

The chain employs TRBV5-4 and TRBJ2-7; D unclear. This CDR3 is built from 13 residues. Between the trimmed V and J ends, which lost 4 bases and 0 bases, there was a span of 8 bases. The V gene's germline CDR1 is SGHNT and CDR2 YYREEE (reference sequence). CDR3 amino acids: CASSPRSSYEQYF. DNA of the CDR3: TGTGCCAGCAGCCCTAGGAGCTCCTACGAGCAGTACTTC.

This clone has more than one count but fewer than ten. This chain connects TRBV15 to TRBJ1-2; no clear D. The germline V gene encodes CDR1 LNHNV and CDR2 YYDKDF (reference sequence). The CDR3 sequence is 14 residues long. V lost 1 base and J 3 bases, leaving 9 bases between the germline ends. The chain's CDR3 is CATSRVKGYYGYTF. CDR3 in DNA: TGTGCCACCAGCAGAGTCAAGGGTTACTATGGCTACACCTTC.

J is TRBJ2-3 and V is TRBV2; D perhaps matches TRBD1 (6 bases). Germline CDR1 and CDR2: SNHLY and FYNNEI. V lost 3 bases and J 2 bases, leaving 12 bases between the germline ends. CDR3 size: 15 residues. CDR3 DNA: TGTGCCAGCAGTGAGGGACAAAGATTCACAGATACGCAGTATTTT. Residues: CASSEGQRFTDTQYF.